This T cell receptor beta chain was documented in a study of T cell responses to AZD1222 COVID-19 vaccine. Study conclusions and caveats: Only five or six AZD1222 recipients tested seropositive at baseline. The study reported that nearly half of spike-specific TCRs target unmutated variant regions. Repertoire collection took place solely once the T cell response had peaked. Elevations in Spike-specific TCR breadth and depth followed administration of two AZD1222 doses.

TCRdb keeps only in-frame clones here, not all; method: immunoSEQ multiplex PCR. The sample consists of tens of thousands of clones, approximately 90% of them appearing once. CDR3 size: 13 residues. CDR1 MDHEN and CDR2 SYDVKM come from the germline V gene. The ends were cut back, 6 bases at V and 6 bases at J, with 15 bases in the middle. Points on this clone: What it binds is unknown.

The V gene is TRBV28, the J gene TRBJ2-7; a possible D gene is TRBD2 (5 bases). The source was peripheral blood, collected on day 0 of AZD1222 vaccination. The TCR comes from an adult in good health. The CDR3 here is CASRGADGFEQYF. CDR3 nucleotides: TGTGCCAGCAGAGGAGCGGACGGGTTCGAGCAGTACTTC.